These 23 T cell receptor beta chains originate from one sample sequenced in a study of blood T cell repertoires in COVID-19 (dated by TCRdb to 2018 to 2021). Library creation used the immunoSEQ multiplex PCR assay. In its TCRdb copy, this immuneACCESS table keeps in-frame sequences only and misses some clones. Where compared with another copy, unresolved V genes explain less than half of these, and the others have no known cause. The sample includes 35,000 to 50,000 clones, with nearly 90% observed a single time. The ten most abundant clones make up around 15% of the sample. Sequenced sample: peripheral blood. These receptors originate from a man between 65 and 79 years old with active COVID-19.

This clone is judged medium-sized. The V gene is TRBV9, the J gene TRBJ1-1; 8 bases are a match to TRBD1. V dropped 2 bases and J dropped 3; count of bases not matched to a gene: 0. Germline CDR1 and CDR2: SGDLS and YYNGEE. CDR3 length: 13 residues. The CDR3 spells CASSVGQDTEAFF. CDR3 DNA sequence: TGTGCCAGCAGCGTGGGACAGGACACTGAAGCTTTCTTT.

The chain couples TRBV2 to TRBJ2-2; 8 nucleotides match TRBD2. V gave up 7 bases and J gave up 0 bases; unmatched junction bases: 1. Per germline, CDR1 SNHLY and CDR2 FYNNEI. This CDR3 has 14 amino acids. DNA for the CDR3: TGTGCCAGCAAGCGGGGGACGAACACCGGGGAGCTGTTTTTT. It yields the protein CASKRGTNTGELFF.

The chain links TRBV6-5 to TRBJ2-7; maybe TRBD1 (6 bases). CDR1 is MNHEY and CDR2 is SVGAGI in the germline V gene. This CDR3 is 13 amino acids long. V lost 9 bases and J 2 bases, leaving 14 bases between the germline ends. DNA of the CDR3: TGTGCCAGTAACAGGGTCGGAACCTACGAGCAGTACTTC. It specifies CASNRVGTYEQYF.

The J gene is TRBJ1-1, the V gene TRBV9; 9 nucleotides line up with TRBD1. This CDR3 is 18 amino acids long. Trimming cost V 1 base and J 1 base; bases outside gene matches: 11. Germline V gene data show CDR1 as SGDLS and CDR2 as YYNGEE. CDR3 protein: CASSVSAIDRGTNTEAFF. In DNA form, the CDR3 reads TGTGCCAGCAGCGTATCAGCTATTGACAGGGGGACGAACACTGAAGCTTTCTTT.

This chain uses TRBV9 with TRBJ1-1; 7 nucleotides line up with TRBD1. The V gene's germline CDR1 is SGDLS and CDR2 YYNGEE. This CDR3 comprises 13 residues. The ends lost 3 bases at V and 4 bases at J; junction bases unmatched: 3. The CDR3 here is CASSAGQSTEAFF. CDR3 in DNA: TGTGCCAGCAGCGCGGGACAGAGCACTGAAGCTTTCTTT. The whole variable domain, remainder taken from reference TRBV9 and TRBJ1-1, is DSGVTQTPKHLITATGQRVTLRCSPRSGDLSVYWYQQSLDQGLQFLIQYYNGEERAKGNILERFSAQQFPDLHSELNLSSLELGDSALYFCASSAGQSTEAFFGQGTRLTVV.

The chain has TRBV12-3 or TRBV12-4 and TRBJ2-7; D is undetermined. The V gene lost 6 bases and the J gene lost 4 bases, with 10 bases spanning the gap. CDR3 length: 12 residues. The CDR3 loop is CASRASNYEQYF. As DNA, the CDR3 is TGTGCCAGCAGGGCAAGTAATTACGAGCAGTACTTC.

This chain connects TRBV19 to TRBJ2-3, with 10 bases identical to TRBD2. Looked up from germline, CDR1 is LNHDA and CDR2 is SQIVND (reference sequence). The CDR3 runs to 17 residues. The V gene end was trimmed by 5 bases and the J gene end by 2 bases; junction bases not matched to a gene: 10. The CDR3 DNA reads as TGTGCCAGTAGTCCTCAACTAGCGGGGAGTTCCACAGATACGCAGTATTTT. Amino acids: CASSPQLAGSSTDTQYF.

The chain employs TRBV9 and TRBJ2-5; weak D call: TRBD2 (7 bases). Germline V gives CDR1 SGDLS, CDR2 YYNGEE. The V end was cut by 1 base, the J end by 1 base, with 23 bases between. The CDR3 totals 19 residues. CDR3 in amino acids: CASSVSGGASGTFQETQYF. In DNA form, the CDR3 reads TGTGCCAGCAGCGTAAGTGGGGGGGCTAGCGGAACTTTCCAAGAGACCCAGTACTTC.

The chain uses TRBV19 and TRBJ2-7, with a tentative D call TRBD2 (6 bases). V was clipped by 6 bases and J by 2 bases, with 20 bases between them. The CDR3 runs 16 residues. CDR1 LNHDA and CDR2 SQIVND come from the germline V gene (reference sequence). CDR3 amino acids: CASSPTDSGGAYEQYF. CDR3 nucleotide sequence: TGTGCCAGTAGCCCCACTGACAGCGGCGGGGCCTACGAGCAGTACTTC.

The gene calls are TRBV10-3 and TRBJ2-5; D perhaps matches TRBD2 (6 bases). The V end was cut by 11 bases, the J end by 1 base, with 20 bases between. This CDR3 has 15 residues. Germline V lookup: CDR1 ENHRY, CDR2 SYGVKD. CDR3 DNA sequence: TGTGCCGCCCGGGACTCCAACCCGGGCCAAGAGACCCAGTACTTC. This encodes CAARDSNPGQETQYF.

The chain joins TRBV14 to TRBJ1-5; D gene unclear. The ends were cut back, 4 bases at V and 4 bases at J, with 8 bases in the middle. The CDR3 spans 13 residues. Per the germline V gene, CDR1 is SGHDN and CDR2 is FVKESK. CDR3 residues: CASSRDGNQPQHF. CDR3 DNA sequence: TGTGCCAGCAGCCGCGACGGGAATCAGCCCCAGCATTTT.

This clone appeared a single time. The rearrangement joins TRBV7-9 to TRBJ1-3; 8 bases align to TRBD1. CDR1 is SEHNR, CDR2 FQNEAQ, per germline (reference sequence). The CDR3 is 17 amino acids. Trimming cost V 5 bases and J 0 bases; bases outside gene matches: 9. DNA for the CDR3: TGTGCCAGCAGCCGAATGACAGGGGCCCTCTCTGGAAACACCATATATTTT. As protein: CASSRMTGALSGNTIYF.

V is TRBV9 and J is TRBJ1-3; D is unresolved. V was clipped by 0 bases and J by 0 bases, with 16 bases between them. Germline V CDR1 and CDR2: SGDLS, YYNGEE. There are 18 residues in the CDR3. CDR3 loop: CASSVEGRELPSGNTIYF. The CDR3 nucleotides read TGTGCCAGCAGCGTAGAGGGTAGGGAGTTACCCTCTGGAAACACCATATATTTT. Using reference TRBV9 and TRBJ1-3 for the parts outside the CDR3, the full variable domain is DSGVTQTPKHLITATGQRVTLRCSPRSGDLSVYWYQQSLDQGLQFLIQYYNGEERAKGNILERFSAQQFPDLHSELNLSSLELGDSALYFCASSVEGRELPSGNTIYFGEGSWLTVV.

The chain couples TRBV7-8 to TRBJ1-5, with D perhaps matching TRBD1 (6 bases). V was shortened by 3 bases and J by 1 base, with 19 bases between the two germline ends. The CDR3 spans 18 residues. Germline values: CDR1 SGHVS, CDR2 FQNEAQ. CDR3 amino acids: CASSFSGGGSRSNQPQHF. The CDR3 DNA reads TGTGCCAGCAGCTTCTCAGGTGGGGGCAGTAGAAGCAATCAGCCCCAGCATTTT.

J is TRBJ1-5 and V is TRBV6-5, with D perhaps matching TRBD1 (5 bases). The germline CDR1 and CDR2 sequences are MNHEY and SVGAGI. The CDR3 spans 14 residues. V was pared by 2 bases and J by 2 bases, with 7 bases between. The CDR3 sequence: CASSYARGNQPQHF. In DNA form, the CDR3 reads TGTGCCAGCAGTTACGCCAGGGGCAATCAGCCCCAGCATTTT.

This clone was detected only a few times. CDR3 sequence reads: CASSLVGTGSYEQYF. In DNA form, the CDR3 reads TGCGCCAGCAGCTTGGTGGGGACAGGGTCCTACGAGCAGTACTTC. This chain uses TRBV5-1 with TRBJ2-7, with 9 positions matching TRBD1. Trimming cost V 0 bases and J 1 base; bases outside gene matches: 2. This CDR3 contains 15 residues. CDR1 SGHRS and CDR2 YFSETQ come from the germline V gene.

V and J are TRBV15 and TRBJ1-4; TRBD1 aligns across 9 bases. This CDR3 is built from 16 residues. CDR1 and CDR2 from the germline V gene are LNHNV and YYDKDF (reference sequence). V gave up 0 bases and J gave up 7 bases; unmatched junction bases: 6. The CDR3 DNA sequence: TGTGCCACCAGCAGAGAAACCGGGACAGGGCTTGAAAAACTGTTTTTT. Amino acid sequence: CATSRETGTGLEKLFF.

The rearrangement links TRBV6-5 to TRBJ2-5, with D perhaps matching TRBD1 (5 bases). The germline V gene has CDR1 MNHEY and CDR2 SVGAGI. The CDR3 is 13 residues long. Trimming stripped 6 bases from V and 2 bases from J, with 10 bases between. CDR3 residues: CASRRQRQETQYF. As DNA, the CDR3 is TGTGCCAGCAGAAGACAGAGACAAGAGACCCAGTACTTC.

This chain links TRBV7-2 with TRBJ2-7; D gene uncertain. There are 11 residues in the CDR3. Germline CDR1 is SGHTA and CDR2 is FQGNSA. Trimming stripped 5 bases from V and 4 bases from J, with 6 bases between. CDR3 loop: CASSASYEQYF. Here the CDR3 DNA reads TGTGCCAGCAGCGCTAGTTACGAGCAGTACTTC.

The rearrangement links TRBV29-1 to TRBJ1-2, with D possibly being TRBD1 (5 bases). V was cut by 7 bases and J by 0 bases, with 15 bases left in between. The CDR3 runs to 14 residues. Germline CDR1 reads SQVTM; CDR2 reads ANQGSEA. CDR3 bases: TGCAGCGGCGGGGGGACGGAAACTAACTATGGCTACACCTTC. It translates to CSGGGTETNYGYTF. The variable domain in full, completed from reference TRBV29-1 and TRBJ1-2, reads SAVISQKPSRDICQRGTSLTIQCQVDSQVTMMFWYRQQPGQSLTLIATANQGSEATYESGFVIDKFPISRPNLTFSTLTVSNMSPEDSSIYLCSGGGTETNYGYTFGSGTRLTVV.

The rearrangement links TRBV11-3 to TRBJ2-1, with TRBD1 matching over 7 bases. Trimming removed 2 bases from V and 5 bases from J; junction bases left unmatched: 3. CDR3 length equals 14 residues. Per the germline V gene, CDR1 is SGHNT and CDR2 is YENEEA. The CDR3 coding sequence is TGTGCCAGCAGCTTAATCGGGACAGACAATGAGCAGTTCTTC. It is translated as CASSLIGTDNEQFF.

This sequence joins TRBV3-1 (or the pseudogene TRBV3-2) and TRBJ1-2; D ambiguous. The germline CDR1 and CDR2 sequences are LGHDT and YNNKEL (reference sequence). Trimming cost V 4 bases and J 6 bases, with 12 bases left between them. This CDR3 spans 13 amino acids. Here the CDR3 reads CASSPTSADGYTF. CDR3 bases: TGTGCCAGCAGCCCCACTTCAGCGGATGGCTACACCTTC.

This clone was observed a single time. The rearrangement joins TRBV7-9 to TRBJ1-2, with 7 bases fitting TRBD1. Germline CDR1 and CDR2: SEHNR and FQNEAQ (reference sequence). V shed 5 bases and J 0 bases; nucleotides not matched to a gene: 6. The CDR3 is 15 residues long. Here the CDR3 reads CASSRLGQTNYGYTF. The DNA of the CDR3 is TGTGCCAGCAGCCGACTGGGACAGACTAACTATGGCTACACCTTC.